Sequencing of this T cell receptor (beta chain) was carried out in a study of beta chain features in type 1 diabetes. Whole-study results and caveats: When Type 1 diabetes patients were examined, their TCRB CDR3s proved moderately but significantly shorter in all four CD4+ subsets. Naive, central memory and Treg TCRB repertoires seemed to resemble each other more closely in patients than they did in healthy donors.

The CDR3 length is 16 residues. Germline loops: CDR1 SGHTA, CDR2 FQGNSA. The V segment lost 5 bases and the J segment 6 bases; nucleotides outside the gene matches: 13. About this clone: Its antigen is unidentified.

Reverse transcribing all isolated RNA meant expressed TCRB transcripts were sequenced. The method was immunoSEQ multiplex PCR; TCRdb's version includes in-frame clones alone and lacks a portion of them. Of around 180,000 clones detected, roughly 8% appear once; the ten largest clones hold more than 0.75%. The clonotype comes from a woman in her forties with type 1 diabetes. Sequencing was done on a sample of central memory CD4+ T cells from blood. V is TRBV7-2 and J is TRBJ2-1; 7 bases agree with TRBD2. The CDR3 spells CASSPNRLASINEQFF. The CDR3 coding sequence is TGTGCCAGCAGCCCTAACCGACTAGCCTCCATCAATGAGCAGTTCTTC.